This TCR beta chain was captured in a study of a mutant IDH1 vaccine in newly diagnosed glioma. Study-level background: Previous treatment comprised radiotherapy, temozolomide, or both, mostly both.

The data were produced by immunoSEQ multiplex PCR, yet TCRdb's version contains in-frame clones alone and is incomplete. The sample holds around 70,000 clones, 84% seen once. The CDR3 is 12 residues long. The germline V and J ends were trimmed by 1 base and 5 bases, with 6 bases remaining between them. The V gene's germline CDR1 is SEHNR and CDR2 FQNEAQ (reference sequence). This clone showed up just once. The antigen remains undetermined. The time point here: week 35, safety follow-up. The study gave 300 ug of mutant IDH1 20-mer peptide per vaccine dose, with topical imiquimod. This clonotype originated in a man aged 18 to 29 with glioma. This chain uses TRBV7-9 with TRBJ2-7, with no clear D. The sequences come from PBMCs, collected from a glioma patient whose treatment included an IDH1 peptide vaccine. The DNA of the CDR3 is TGTGCCAGCAGCTTAGGGGTTAACGAGCAGTACTTC. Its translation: CASSLGVNEQYF.